This T cell receptor (beta chain) was captured in a study of blood T cell repertoires in COVID-19. Germline-derived CDR1 and CDR2 are SEHNR and FQNEAQ (reference sequence). V gave up 3 bases and J gave up 5 bases; unmatched junction bases: 5. CDR3 length equals 16 residues. Authors' analysis steps: How many nucleated cells were present was estimated from reference gene primer amplification. The repertoire was sequenced with immunoSEQ multiplex PCR; TCRdb's copy has only in-frame clones and lacks some. The V and J calls and clone size were taken over from that table, and D and trimming were inferred from the DNA. The sample includes fewer than 120,000 clones, approximately 90% seen only once; the top ten take over 3%.

The TCR comes from a woman in her fifties or sixties with acute or convalescent COVID-19. The genes are TRBV7-9 and TRBJ2-5, with 14 bases aligning to TRBD2. The sequenced sample was peripheral blood. The CDR3 DNA is TGTGCCAGCAGCTTGACTAGCGGGAGGGCCTTTGAGACCCAGTACTTC. Translated, it gives CASSLTSGRAFETQYF. Full variable domain (remainder filled in from reference TRBV7-9 and TRBJ2-5): DTGVSQNPRHKITKRGQNVTFRCDPISEHNRLYWYRQTLGQGPEFLTYFQNEAQLEKSRLLSDRFSAERPKGSFSTLEIQRTEQGDSAMYLCASSLTSGRAFETQYFGPGTRLLVL.